In this sample, the clone carrying this TCR beta chain turned up many times. This sample's time point: persistent/refractory GD, antithyroid drugs over 5 years with positive TRAb. RNA extracted from PBMCs served as the sequencing template. Guidelines of the American Thyroid Association were used to diagnose Graves' disease. Libraries of TCR beta came from iRepertoire HTBI primers plus Arm-PCR of CDR3 regions. As originally analysed: Across samples, 50 to 75 TRBV and around 14 TRBJ segments were found. TCRdb itself ran the multiplex PCR reads through MiXCR, one entry per CDR3 protein. The V and J calls come from TCRdb's annotation, not from the publication. Of approximately 400,000 distinct CDR3 sequences listed, roughly 25% are singletons. This entry comes from a study of regulatory T cells in long-lasting Graves disease. The wider study: Persistence in Graves' disease denoted antithyroid drug use beyond 5 years alongside positive TSH receptor antibodies.

V trimming: 6 bases; J trimming: 1 base; junction bases outside the gene matches: 9. The CDR3 runs 15 residues. CDR1 is SGHAT and CDR2 is FQNNGV in the germline V gene. This sequence joins TRBV11-2 and TRBJ2-7; 7 bases agree with TRBD1. The sequence was collected from a woman aged 35 to 49 with Graves disease. The starting material was peripheral blood mononuclear cells (PBMCs), obtained when the disease was refractory, from a patient treated with antithyroid drugs. The CDR3, as DNA: TGTGCCAGCAGGGTTTGGGGACAGAGGTCCTACGAGCAGTACTTC. This codes for CASRVWGQRSYEQYF.